A single sample is the source of the 26 T cell receptor beta chains below, sequenced in a study of shared clonotypes between healthy human individuals. Some clones are missing from TCRdb's copy, which holds only in-frame ones; the method was immunoSEQ multiplex PCR. The sample shows 2,500,000 or so clones, approximately 92% of them seen only once. The specimen sequenced was naive CD4+ T cells sorted from blood. Subset of the sample: CD45RA+ positively selected. Source of these receptors: a man between 18 and 35 years old in good health.

The chain joins TRBV9 to TRBJ2-7; 9 bases fit TRBD2. CDR1 and CDR2 (germline): SGDLS, YYNGEE. J was trimmed by 1 base and V by 4 bases; bases with no gene match: 12. This CDR3 contains 17 residues. The CDR3 DNA sequence: TGTGCCAGCAGCACCCCTTTAAGCGGGGGGAATTCCTACGAGCAGTACTTC. The encoded protein is CASSTPLSGGNSYEQYF. Looking up the rest from reference TRBV9 and TRBJ2-7 gives the full variable domain: DSGVTQTPKHLITATGQRVTLRCSPRSGDLSVYWYQQSLDQGLQFLIQYYNGEERAKGNILERFSAQQFPDLHSELNLSSLELGDSALYFCASSTPLSGGNSYEQYFGPGTRLTVT.

The V gene is TRBV7-2, the J gene TRBJ2-1, with unresolved D. There are 19 residues in the CDR3. Germline CDR1 and CDR2: SGHTA and FQGNSA. V dropped 0 bases and J dropped 0 bases, with 18 bases sitting between them. CDR3 coding DNA: TGTGCCAGCAGCTTAGCGAGCCCGACTGTCCTAATCTCCTACAATGAGCAGTTCTTC. Its protein product is CASSLASPTVLISYNEQFF.

The rearrangement uses TRBV6-5 and TRBJ2-2, with TRBD2 identical over 7 bases. V was pared by 1 base and J by 2 bases, with 4 bases of the junction left unmatched. The CDR3 contains 16 residues. The germline CDR1 and CDR2 sequences are MNHEY and SVGAGI. The CDR3 here is CASSYWTRSNTGELFF. The DNA of the CDR3 is TGTGCCAGCAGTTACTGGACTAGATCTAACACCGGGGAGCTGTTTTTT.

V usage is TRBV6-6 and J usage is TRBJ1-1, with unresolved D. Germline V lookup: CDR1 MNHNY, CDR2 SVGAGI (reference sequence). Deletions cut 2 bases from V and 1 base from J, with 11 bases between. This CDR3 has 15 residues. The CDR3 loop reads CASSYIQPSNTEAFF. The CDR3 DNA sequence: TGTGCCAGCAGTTACATACAACCCTCGAACACTGAAGCTTTCTTT.

The genes are TRBV4-3 and TRBJ2-3, with D uncertain. V was cut by 2 bases and J by 0 bases, with 3 bases left in between. Germline lookup yields CDR1 LGHNA and CDR2 YSLEER. There are 13 residues in the CDR3. CDR3 sequence (DNA): TGCGCCAGCAGCCAAACGAGCACAGATACGCAGTATTTT. Encoded protein: CASSQTSTDTQYF.

This clone was detected a few times. This chain links TRBV19 with TRBJ1-2, with TRBD1 matching over 9 bases. Unmatched junction bases numbered 9, after V lost 9 bases and J lost 7 bases. The V gene's germline CDR1 is LNHDA and CDR2 SQIVND (reference sequence). This CDR3 contains 13 residues. CDR3 coding DNA: TGTGCCAGCACCGGACAGGGGAAGGGTGGCTACACCTTC. It encodes CASTGQGKGGYTF.

This clone was recorded once. V gene TRBV7-9 combines with J gene TRBJ2-3; D gene uncertain. The CDR3 has 14 amino acids. Per germline, CDR1 SEHNR and CDR2 FQNEAQ (reference sequence). Trimming removed 3 bases at V and 7 bases at J, with 14 bases between. The CDR3 bases are TGTGCCAGCAGCTTTAGCAGATTAGGGAATACGCAGTATTTT. Its translation: CASSFSRLGNTQYF. Filled out from reference TRBV7-9 and TRBJ2-3, the complete variable domain reads DTGVSQNPRHKITKRGQNVTFRCDPISEHNRLYWYRQTLGQGPEFLTYFQNEAQLEKSRLLSDRFSAERPKGSFSTLEIQRTEQGDSAMYLCASSFSRLGNTQYFGPGTRLTVL.

For this clone: Additional DNA sequences in this sample encode the identical CDR3. V and J are TRBV5-6 and TRBJ1-6; tentative D call: TRBD1 (5 bases). V was shortened by 1 base and J by 6 bases, with 8 bases between the two germline ends. This CDR3 region has 14 residues. The germline V gene encodes CDR1 SGHDT and CDR2 YYEEEE. The CDR3 loop reads CASSLPGGNSPLHF. The CDR3 coding sequence is TGTGCCAGCAGCTTGCCCGGGGGTAATTCACCCCTCCACTTT.

V and J are TRBV4-1 and TRBJ1-2, with no clear D. The CDR3 runs 15 residues. Germline CDR1 MGHRA, CDR2 YSYEKL. V dropped 0 bases and J dropped 8 bases, with 16 bases sitting between them. The CDR3 coding sequence is TGCGCCAGCAGCCAAGAAGGCCTCCTCTCGCAGGGCTACACCTTC. Translated, it gives CASSQEGLLSQGYTF.

The chain carries TRBV4-1 and TRBJ1-4; 8 positions match TRBD1. The CDR3 runs 15 residues. CDR1 and CDR2 (germline): MGHRA, YSYEKL. V trimming: 4 bases; J trimming: 0 bases; junction bases outside the gene matches: 1. The CDR3 sequence: CASSPDRATNEKLFF. CDR3 coding DNA: TGCGCCAGCAGCCCGGACAGGGCAACTAATGAAAAACTGTTTTTT.

In its sample, this clone was seen once. V gene TRBV27 combines with J gene TRBJ2-2, with 8 bases matching TRBD2. The J segment lost 7 bases and the V segment lost 5 bases, leaving 6 bases of the junction unmatched. CDR3 length equals 14 residues. CDR1 is MNHEY and CDR2 is SMNVEV in the germline V gene (reference sequence). CDR3 loop: CASSGRGVFGELFF. CDR3 bases: TGTGCCAGCAGTGGGCGGGGGGTTTTCGGGGAGCTGTTTTTT.

The CDR3 region has the DNA TGCGCCAGCAGCCATGATAGGACAGGGAGAAATGAGCAGTTCTTC. This codes for CASSHDRTGRNEQFF. The J gene is TRBJ2-1, the V gene TRBV4-3; 8 bases agree with TRBD1. The CDR3 runs 15 residues. Germline V gives CDR1 LGHNA, CDR2 YSLEER. The J segment lost 7 bases and the V segment lost 3 bases, leaving 8 bases of the junction unmatched.

The chain uses TRBV12-5 and TRBJ2-2; no definite D call. The ends were cut back, 2 bases at V and 3 bases at J, with 7 bases in the middle. This CDR3 contains 14 residues. CDR1 and CDR2 from the germline V gene are LGHNT and FRNRAP. The CDR3 sequence is CASGLWADTGELFF. The CDR3 DNA follows: TGTGCTAGTGGTTTGTGGGCAGACACCGGGGAGCTGTTTTTT.

This clone was seen only once. For the CDR3, the DNA is TGTGCCAGCAGCTTAGAACACAGTCTTCGGGACTACGAGCAGTACTTC. Translated: CASSLEHSLRDYEQYF. The V gene is TRBV7-9, the J gene TRBJ2-7; TRBD2 is a possible D gene (5 bases). CDR3 length equals 16 residues. The germline V gene has CDR1 SEHNR and CDR2 FQNEAQ (reference sequence). The V and J ends lost 1 base and 3 bases respectively, with 16 bases between them.

The chain has TRBV4-3 and TRBJ2-7; a possible D gene is TRBD2 (7 bases). The CDR3 loop spans 18 amino acids. Per the germline V gene, CDR1 is LGHNA and CDR2 is YSLEER. The V end was cut by 1 base, the J end by 0 bases, with 19 bases between. CDR3 loop: CASSQARGARGSSYEQYF. Here the CDR3 DNA reads TGCGCCAGCAGCCAAGCCCGGGGGGCACGCGGGAGCTCCTACGAGCAGTACTTC.

The chain joins TRBV9 to TRBJ1-5; D is uncertain. Germline V CDR1 and CDR2: SGDLS, YYNGEE. CDR3 size: 14 residues. V shed 4 bases and J shed 1 base, with 9 bases lying between them. The CDR3 here is CASSPLDSNQPQHF. The CDR3 DNA reads as TGTGCCAGCAGCCCTTTGGACAGCAATCAGCCCCAGCATTTT.

V usage is TRBV4-3 and J usage is TRBJ2-3; D gene unclear. The CDR3 contains 13 residues. Germline V lookup: CDR1 LGHNA, CDR2 YSLEER. Trimming stripped 0 bases from V and 11 bases from J, with 12 bases between. The CDR3 nucleotides are TGCGCCAGCAGCCAAGAGGGTGGGGTGGGGCAGTATTTT. Its protein product is CASSQEGGVGQYF.

V usage is TRBV6-6 and J usage is TRBJ1-2; maybe TRBD1 (5 bases). The CDR3 sequence is 13 residues long. Trimming stripped 11 bases from V and 3 bases from J, with 16 bases between. CDR1 is MNHNY, CDR2 SVGAGI, per germline (reference sequence). The CDR3 coding sequence is TGTGCCGGCACCAGGGACTCCTACTATGGCTACACCTTC. Translating gives CAGTRDSYYGYTF.

The CDR3 nucleotides are TGCGCCAGCAGCCAACAGGGGTCAAGCACAGATACGCAGTATTTT. Translated, it gives CASSQQGSSTDTQYF. The chain employs TRBV4-3 and TRBJ2-3, with a possible D match to TRBD1 (6 bases). Germline CDR1 is LGHNA and CDR2 is YSLEER. This CDR3 contains 15 residues. Trimming left V 2 bases short and J 0 bases short, with 9 bases between.

This CDR3 is CASSYSTGRGSDTQYF. The CDR3 nucleotides read TGTGCCAGCAGTTACTCCACCGGGCGGGGGTCAGATACGCAGTATTTT. The V gene is TRBV6-5, the J gene TRBJ2-3, with TRBD2 matching over 7 bases. Losses at the gene ends were 0 bases for V and 4 bases for J; bases not matched to a gene: 7. The length of the CDR3 is 16 residues. Germline V gene data show CDR1 as MNHEY and CDR2 as SVGAGI.

The J gene is TRBJ2-1, the V gene TRBV5-4, with D tentatively TRBD1 (6 bases). The CDR3 spans 15 residues. Trimming pared 3 bases from V and 0 bases from J, leaving 10 bases between. Germline V CDR1 and CDR2: SGHNT, YYREEE (reference sequence). DNA for the CDR3: TGTGCCAGCAGCTCTCGACAGGACTCCTACAATGAGCAGTTCTTC. It is translated as CASSSRQDSYNEQFF.

The chain links TRBV7-2 to TRBJ1-5; TRBD1 matches at 9 bases. Germline CDR1 is SGHTA and CDR2 is FQGNSA. This CDR3 has 15 residues. The junction had 7 bases not matched to a gene; V was cut back by 5 bases and J by 5 bases. The CDR3 bases are TGTGCCAGCAGCGGGCGGACAGGGGATTATCAGCCCCAGCATTTT. Its protein is CASSGRTGDYQPQHF.

The chain recombines TRBV10-3 with TRBJ2-2; 8 nucleotides line up with TRBD2. V gave up 8 bases and J gave up 0 bases; unmatched junction bases: 8. This CDR3 spans 16 amino acids. In germline, CDR1 is ENHRY, CDR2 SYGVKD. The CDR3 spells CAIGPRTSTNTGELFF. As DNA, the CDR3 is TGTGCCATCGGCCCCCGGACTAGCACGAACACCGGGGAGCTGTTTTTT.

The J gene is TRBJ2-1, the V gene TRBV5-6; 10 bases are shared with TRBD2. Germline assignment: CDR1 SGHDT and CDR2 YYEEEE. The CDR3 runs 13 residues. Losses at the gene ends were 2 bases for V and 15 bases for J; bases not matched to a gene: 8. The CDR3 reads CASSFELAGLGFF. Written as DNA, the CDR3 is TGTGCCAGCAGCTTTGAACTAGCGGGATTGGGGTTCTTC.

The genes are TRBV6-6 and TRBJ2-1; TRBD1 matches at 7 bases. Germline trimming cut 6 bases from V and 10 bases from J; bases unmatched to any gene: 15. Germline assignment: CDR1 MNHNY and CDR2 SVGAGI (reference sequence). The CDR3 is made up of 15 amino acids. The CDR3 region has the DNA TGTGCCAGCAGGCGACAAGACAGGGTAGGGGACGAGCAGTTCTTC. Translated: CASRRQDRVGDEQFF.

J is TRBJ2-4 and V is TRBV9, with TRBD2 identical over 10 bases. Germline CDR1 is SGDLS and CDR2 is YYNGEE. The CDR3 runs to 18 residues. The junction had 16 bases not matched to a gene; V was cut back by 4 bases and J by 6 bases. CDR3 coding DNA: TGTGCCAGCAGCCCTACTAGCGGGACTCTCCCGGGGGTAAACATTCAGTACTTC. Its translation: CASSPTSGTLPGVNIQYF.